These 9 T cell receptor beta chains originate from one sample sequenced in a study of cytomegalovirus exposure and HLA in healthy donors. The primer mix had 60 Vbeta and 13 Jbeta primers. The method was immunoSEQ multiplex PCR; TCRdb's version includes in-frame clones alone and lacks a portion of them. The table includes approximately 150,000 clones, more than 65% detected once. The sequencing sample was made of PBMCs. These receptors were taken from a woman between 40 and 55 years old in good health and CMV-seropositive.

The chain has TRBV5-4 and TRBJ1-6; 8 bases align to TRBD1. CDR3 length equals 16 residues. In germline, CDR1 is SGHNT, CDR2 YYREEE (reference sequence). The ends lost 4 bases at V and 5 bases at J; junction bases unmatched: 8. The CDR3 protein is CASSRHRTGNNSPLHF. DNA of the CDR3: TGTGCCAGCAGCCGACACAGGACAGGGAATAATTCACCCCTCCACTTT.

CDR3 DNA sequence: TGCGCCAGCAGCCAAGTGGTAGCGGGAGGGCCCTACGAGCAGTACTTC. This codes for CASSQVVAGGPYEQYF. The chain is built from TRBV4-3 and TRBJ2-7, with 11 positions matching TRBD2. After removal of 1 base from V and 2 bases from J, the junction contained 4 bases not matched to a gene. There are 16 residues in the CDR3. Germline assignment: CDR1 LGHNA and CDR2 YSLEER.

The chain couples TRBV7-8 to TRBJ2-1; 13 bases fit TRBD2. The CDR3 consists of 16 residues. The germline V gene encodes CDR1 SGHVS and CDR2 FQNEAQ. V was pared by 1 base and J by 5 bases, with 2 bases of the junction left unmatched. CDR3 in DNA: TGTGCCAGCAGCTTAGAGGGACTAGCGGGGAACAATGAGCAGTTCTTC. The encoded protein is CASSLEGLAGNNEQFF.

V usage is TRBV29-1 and J usage is TRBJ1-1; weak D call: TRBD1 (6 bases). Trimming removed 7 bases at V and 5 bases at J, with 14 bases between. Germline V gene sequence: CDR1 SQVTM, CDR2 ANQGSEA. There are 12 residues in the CDR3. The CDR3 here is CSGEQGGTEAFF. The CDR3 coding sequence is TGCAGCGGCGAACAGGGTGGAACTGAAGCTTTCTTT.

In nucleotides, the CDR3 is TGTGCCAGCCTTAAGTGGGGGACTAGCGCGGGTACGCAGTATTTT. Amino acid sequence: CASLKWGTSAGTQYF. The rearrangement links TRBV27 to TRBJ2-3; 10 bases are shared with TRBD2. Trimming at V came to 8 bases and at J to 8 bases, leaving 13 bases not matched to a gene. Germline CDR1 and CDR2: MNHEY and SMNVEV (reference sequence). The CDR3 has 15 residues.

This chain links TRBV29-1 with TRBJ2-5; no clear D. CDR1 is SQVTM, CDR2 ANQGSEA, per germline. V was clipped by 4 bases and J by 5 bases, with 14 bases between them. The CDR3 is 13 residues long. CDR3 region: CSVGQADGETQYF. CDR3 bases: TGCAGCGTTGGGCAGGCCGATGGGGAGACCCAGTACTTC.

This chain joins TRBV9 and TRBJ1-2; 7 bases match TRBD1. The trim removed 1 base at V and 5 bases at J, leaving 2 bases unmatched. The CDR3 loop spans 13 amino acids. CDR1 is SGDLS and CDR2 is YYNGEE in the germline V gene. In nucleotides, the CDR3 is TGTGCCAGCAGCGTAACACAGGGGTATGGCTACACCTTC. It specifies CASSVTQGYGYTF.

This clone occurred once. The chain employs TRBV9 and TRBJ2-5; 11 bases are a match to TRBD2. Germline-derived CDR1 and CDR2 are SGDLS and YYNGEE. Trimming at V came to 4 bases and at J to 3 bases, leaving 14 bases not matched to a gene. The CDR3 has 18 residues. In nucleotides, the CDR3 is TGTGCCAGCAGCCCCACCCTCAGACTAGCGGGAATAGAAGAGACCCAGTACTTC. Its protein product is CASSPTLRLAGIEETQYF.

A word on this clone: An end of the junction does not agree with germline; a read error may underlie this. The chain recombines TRBV2 with TRBJ1-5; D may be TRBD1 (5 bases). Germline CDR1 SNHLY, CDR2 FYNNEI. The length of the CDR3 is 16 residues. The CDR3 region is CASMIGVRLLNQPQNF. DNA for the CDR3: TGTGCCAGCATGATAGGGGTCCGGCTTCTGAATCAGCCCCAGAATTTT.